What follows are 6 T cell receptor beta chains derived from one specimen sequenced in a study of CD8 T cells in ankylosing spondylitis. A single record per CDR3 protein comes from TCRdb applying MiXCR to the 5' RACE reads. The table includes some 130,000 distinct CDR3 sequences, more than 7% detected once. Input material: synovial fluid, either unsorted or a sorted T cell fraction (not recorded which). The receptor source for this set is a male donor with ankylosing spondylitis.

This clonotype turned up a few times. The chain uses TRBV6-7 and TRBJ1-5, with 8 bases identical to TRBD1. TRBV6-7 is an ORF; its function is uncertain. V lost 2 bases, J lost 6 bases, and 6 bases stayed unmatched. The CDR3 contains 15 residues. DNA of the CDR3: TGTGCCAGCAGTTACACAGGGGGGTCCGGTCAGCCCCAGCATTTT. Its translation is CASSYTGGSGQPQHF.

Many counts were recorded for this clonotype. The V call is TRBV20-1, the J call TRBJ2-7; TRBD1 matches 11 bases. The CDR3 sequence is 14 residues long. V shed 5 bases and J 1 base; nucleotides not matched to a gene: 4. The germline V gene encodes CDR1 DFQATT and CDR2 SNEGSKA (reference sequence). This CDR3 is CSAPRDRGSYEQYF. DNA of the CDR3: TGCAGTGCTCCCCGGGACAGGGGGTCCTACGAGCAGTACTTC.

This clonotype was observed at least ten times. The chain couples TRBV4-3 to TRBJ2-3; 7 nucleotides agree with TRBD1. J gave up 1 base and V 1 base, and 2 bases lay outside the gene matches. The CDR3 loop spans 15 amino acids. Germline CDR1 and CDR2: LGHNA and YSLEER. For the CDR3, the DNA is TGCGCCAGCAGCCAAGTGGGGACAGGCACAGATACGCAGTATTTT. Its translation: CASSQVGTGTDTQYF.

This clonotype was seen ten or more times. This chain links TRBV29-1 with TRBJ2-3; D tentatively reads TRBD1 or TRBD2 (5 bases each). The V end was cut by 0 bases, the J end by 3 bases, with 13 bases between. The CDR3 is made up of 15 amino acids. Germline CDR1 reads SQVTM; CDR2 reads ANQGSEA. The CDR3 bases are TGCAGCGTTGAAGATGGGGGTTCGAGGACAGATACGCAGTATTTT. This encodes CSVEDGGSRTDTQYF.

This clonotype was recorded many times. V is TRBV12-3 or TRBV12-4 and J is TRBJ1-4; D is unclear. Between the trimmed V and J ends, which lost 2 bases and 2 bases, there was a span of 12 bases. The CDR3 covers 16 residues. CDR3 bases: TGTGCCAGCAGTTTAACCCCCCAAGGGACTAATGAAAAACTGTTTTTT. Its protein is CASSLTPQGTNEKLFF.

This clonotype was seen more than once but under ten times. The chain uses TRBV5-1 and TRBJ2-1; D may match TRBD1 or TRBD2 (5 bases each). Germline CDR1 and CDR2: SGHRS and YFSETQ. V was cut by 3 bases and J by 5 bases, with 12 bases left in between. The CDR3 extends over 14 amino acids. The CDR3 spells CASSSLGGDNEQFF. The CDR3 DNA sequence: TGCGCCAGCAGCTCCCTTGGGGGTGACAATGAGCAGTTCTTC.